This T cell receptor beta chain is drawn from a study of vaccination and CD4 T cells after COVID-19. Study results and limitations: Analysis of convalescent patients found that 304 of 307 vaccine-specific clones were spike mono-reactive.

Cultured CD4+ T-cell DNA underwent Oncomine TCR Beta short-read sequencing. TCRdb re-called the PCR reads through MiXCR, storing one row per CDR3 protein. The sample has around 8,000 distinct CDR3 sequences; roughly two fifths are singletons. In the case of this clonotype: Its antigen is undetermined.

Treatment in this sample: roughly 10-day PBMC culture with coronavirus spike peptide pools or control peptides (ViraFEST assay). It was before the COVID-19 pandemic (2011-2018) that the unexposed donor's CD4+ T cells were collected. Germline lookup yields CDR1 DFQATT and CDR2 SNEGSKA (reference sequence). CDR3 size: 16 residues. With 6 bases clipped from V and 2 bases from J, the junction kept 10 bases outside the gene matches. This sequence was found in a human donor in good health. V and J are TRBV20-1 and TRBJ1-5; 10 bases agree with TRBD1. The sequenced sample was CD4+ T cells from blood, cultured in vitro. CDR3 bases: TGCAGTGCCGAACGGACAGGGGGATTTGGCAATCAGCCCCAGCATTTT. Encoded protein: CSAERTGGFGNQPQHF.